Included here is one T cell receptor beta chain sequence, with context. The antigen is unknown. The PCR had 60 Vbeta and 13 Jbeta primers. As originally analysed: As a later analysis found, there were around 86 million unique TCR beta chains, of which roughly 11 million were shared. Profiling relied on immunoSEQ multiplex PCR, and the TCRdb table lists in-frame clones only, not all of them. D and trimming were read from the DNA, whereas the V and J calls and clone size are those reported in that table. The profile shows about 69,000 clones, 70% to 80% of them singletons. This sample stems from a study of cytomegalovirus exposure and HLA in healthy donors. Whole-study findings and limits: Data from an earlier analysis indicated that most TCR beta V segments were productive either about 87% or about 30% of the time. Many donors shared some public TCRs, even though most TCR sequences were rare. An analysis that was carried out later associated some 17,000 TCR beta sequences with HLA alleles at 0.05 false discovery rate.

CDR1 is SGHTA and CDR2 is FQGNSA in the germline V gene. The CDR3 is made up of 17 amino acids. Trimming removed 0 bases at V and 2 bases at J, with 16 bases between. Sequences were obtained from PBMCs. This receptor was taken from a man aged 18 to 29 in good health and CMV-seronegative. The rearrangement joins TRBV7-2 to TRBJ1-1, with D perhaps matching TRBD1 (5 bases). The CDR3 reads CASSLARLTTANTEAFF. DNA of the CDR3: TGTGCCAGCAGCTTAGCCAGATTAACGACAGCCAACACTGAAGCTTTCTTT.